This TCR beta chain was sequenced for a study of blood T cell repertoires in COVID-19. Study in general: Both acute and convalescent COVID-19 samples were obtained from the United States, Italy and Spain. T cells, B-cell-depleted T cells, or PBMCs supplied cDNA or gDNA.

In the authors' workflow: The assay estimated nucleated cells by amplifying reference gene primers. Sequencing was performed with immunoSEQ multiplex PCR; in TCRdb, only in-frame clones are kept and a portion is missing. Clone size and the V and J calls come from that table; the DNA yielded D and trimming. Here the sample spans roughly 300,000 clones, roughly 90% being singletons. Per the germline V gene, CDR1 is MNHEY and CDR2 is SMNVEV (reference sequence). The CDR3 covers 11 residues. V was cut by 11 bases and J by 6 bases, with 13 bases left in between. This clonotype was sampled from a man aged 18 to 35 with active or convalescent COVID-19. The chain uses TRBV27 and TRBJ1-2, with D possibly matching TRBD1 (6 bases). The sequencing sample was made of peripheral blood. CDR3 sequence (DNA): TGTGCCTCCCGGGGGGGCGATGGCTACACCTTC. It is translated as CASRGGDGYTF.